The clone carrying this T cell receptor (beta chain) was seen at least ten times. Patients showing uncontrolled infection, other autoimmune disease, pregnancy or lactation were ineligible. The sample originates from a study of T cells in Graves' hyperthyroidism and ophthalmopathy. V lost 3 bases and J 6 bases, leaving 9 bases between the germline ends. The germline V gene encodes CDR1 DFQATT and CDR2 SNEGSKA (reference sequence). There are 13 residues in the CDR3. RNA transcripts were the template for amplifying TCR beta CDR3 regions. An initial round of RT-PCR targeting the TCR CDR3 relied on the HTBI primer set. TCRdb re-derived calls from the multiplex PCR reads in MiXCR, one entry per CDR3 protein. The sample shows 550,000 to 600,000 distinct CDR3 sequences, about 45% of them seen only once.

The source of this sequence is an adult woman with Graves' disease, either hyperthyroidism or ophthalmopathy (not recorded which). The material sequenced was peripheral blood or thyroid tissue (not recorded which). V usage is TRBV20-1 and J usage is TRBJ1-6; D gene ambiguous. The DNA of the CDR3 is TGCAGTGCTAGTGATCCTATTAATTCACCCCTCCACTTT. Translating gives CSASDPINSPLHF.